This T cell receptor beta chain was obtained from a study of T cells after yellow fever vaccination. Study overall: For low cell numbers, libraries were made with SMART-Seq v4 Ultra Low Input.

This clonotype was observed a few times. Its cognate antigen is unknown. The TCR cDNA carried a universal primer site and UMIs from 5'RACE template switching. One entry per CDR3 protein results from TCRdb running MiXCR on the 5' RACE reads. The sample has about 320,000 distinct CDR3 sequences; approximately 11% are singletons. The study, taken as a whole, reports: The CD4 compartment and the CD8 compartment contained a small share of clonotypes in common.

The sample consisted of CD4+ T cells sorted from PBMCs, taken 45 days after the yellow fever booster vaccination. This TCR derives from a man younger than 30 who received the YFV17D yellow fever vaccine.

The CDR3 protein is CSVALRDRGYEQYF. DNA of the CDR3: TGCAGCGTTGCTCTTAGGGACAGGGGTTACGAGCAGTACTTC. The V call is TRBV29-1, the J call TRBJ2-7; 10 positions agree with TRBD1. Losses at the gene ends were 4 bases for V and 4 bases for J; bases not matched to a gene: 7. The CDR3 runs to 14 residues. Germline CDR1 reads SQVTM; CDR2 reads ANQGSEA.